This T cell receptor (beta chain) was identified during a study of patients and donors after allogeneic stem cell transplantation. TCRdb fed the RT-PCR reads into MiXCR, producing one record per CDR3 protein. The profile covers 800,000 to 1,000,000 distinct CDR3 sequences, with about a sixth appearing a single time and under 6.5% taken by the ten largest. There are a few counts of this clonotype. This CDR3 region has 17 residues. Trimming left V 10 bases short and J 3 bases short, with 26 bases between. Germline V gene lookup returns CDR1 MNHEY and CDR2 SVGEGT. This receptor was obtained from a human donor who was either an allogeneic HSCT recipient or a stem cell or donor lymphocyte infusion donor (not recorded which). It is not recorded whose cells these are; they may come from a transplant donor. Sequencing was carried out using blood, either unsorted or a sorted T cell fraction (not recorded which). V usage is TRBV6-2 or TRBV6-3 and J usage is TRBJ2-3; D tentatively reads TRBD1 or TRBD2 (5 bases each). The CDR3 DNA reads as TGTGCCACCTCCAACCGGGGCAGGGTGAATCGGACAGATACGCAGTATTTT. Translation: CATSNRGRVNRTDTQYF.